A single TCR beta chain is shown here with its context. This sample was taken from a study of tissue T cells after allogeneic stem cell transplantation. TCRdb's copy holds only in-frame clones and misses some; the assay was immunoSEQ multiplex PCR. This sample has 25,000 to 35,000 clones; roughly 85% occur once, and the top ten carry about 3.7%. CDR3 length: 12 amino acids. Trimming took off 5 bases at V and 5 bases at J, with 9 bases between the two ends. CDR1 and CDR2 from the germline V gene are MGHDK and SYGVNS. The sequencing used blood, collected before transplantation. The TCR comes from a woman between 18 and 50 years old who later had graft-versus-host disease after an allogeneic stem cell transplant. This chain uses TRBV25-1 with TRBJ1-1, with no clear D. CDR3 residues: CASSLSGTEAFF. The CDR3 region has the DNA TGTGCCAGCAGTTTATCGGGGACTGAAGCTTTCTTT.